This passage covers 10 T cell receptor beta chains from one sample sequenced in a study of siplizumab effects on memory and regulatory T cells. Data came from immunoSEQ multiplex PCR; TCRdb stores just in-frame clones and leaves some out. The sample holds roughly 100,000 clones; about nine tenths are singletons and the top ten take 9.5% to 15%. The sequencing sample was made of non-Treg CD4+ T cells sorted from blood. The receptors come from a human donor in good health.

The J gene is TRBJ1-2, the V gene TRBV30; 8 bases fit TRBD1. This CDR3 has 12 amino acids. V lost 5 bases and J lost 4; bases outside the gene matches: 3. Germline CDR1 reads GTSNPN; CDR2 reads SVGIG (reference sequence). The CDR3, as DNA: TGTGCCTGGGGACAGGGAGGCTATGGCTACACCTTC. It translates to CAWGQGGYGYTF.

The rearrangement uses TRBV2 and TRBJ1-5; D not certain. Germline V gene data show CDR1 as SNHLY and CDR2 as FYNNEI. There are 12 residues in the CDR3. V was clipped by 4 bases and J by 6 bases, with 7 bases between them. CDR3 nucleotides: TGTGCCAGCAGTGCGGTAGGTCAGCCCCAGCATTTT. Translating it yields CASSAVGQPQHF.

As DNA, the CDR3 is TGTGCCAGCACTAGCGGGGGGCAAGGCTACACCTTC. It translates to CASTSGGQGYTF. The chain links TRBV28 to TRBJ1-2; D possibly corresponds to TRBD1 (6 bases). V lost 7 bases, J lost 8 bases, and 14 bases lay in between. CDR1 is MDHEN, CDR2 SYDVKM, per germline. The CDR3 length is 12 residues.

The gene calls are TRBV7-9 and TRBJ1-1, with D unresolved. V dropped 3 bases and J dropped 6 bases, with 14 bases sitting between them. Per the germline V gene, CDR1 is SEHNR and CDR2 is FQNEAQ (reference sequence). This CDR3 has 14 amino acids. CDR3 in amino acids: CASSFRSAGPEAFF. As DNA, the CDR3 is TGTGCCAGCAGCTTTCGCTCGGCCGGCCCTGAAGCTTTCTTT.

This chain links TRBV28 with TRBJ2-4, with 8 bases matching TRBD2. Germline V gives CDR1 MDHEN, CDR2 SYDVKM. V lost 3 bases to trimming and J lost 8 bases; unmatched junction nucleotides: 6. The CDR3 contains 14 residues. CDR3 region: CASSLSGRDHIQYF. In DNA, the CDR3 is TGTGCCAGCAGTTTGTCCGGGAGGGACCACATTCAGTACTTC.

The chain joins TRBV4-1 to TRBJ2-1; 8 bases are a match to TRBD2. From germline, CDR1 is MGHRA and CDR2 YSYEKL. Unmatched junction bases numbered 28, after V lost 5 bases and J lost 4 bases. This CDR3 spans 22 amino acids. The CDR3 spells CASSGIPSSLAGDILGYNEQFF. The CDR3 DNA follows: TGCGCCAGCAGCGGGATACCAAGTTCCCTAGCGGGCGATATCCTCGGGTACAATGAGCAGTTCTTC.

The chain joins TRBV19 to TRBJ1-5; 11 bases map to TRBD1. The CDR3 has 17 amino acids. Germline CDR1 and CDR2: LNHDA and SQIVND (reference sequence). Trimming at V came to 7 bases and at J to 2 bases, leaving 10 bases not matched to a gene. The CDR3 reads CASNRDRGTGGNQPQHF. In DNA, the CDR3 is TGTGCCAGTAACCGGGACAGGGGGACAGGTGGCAATCAGCCCCAGCATTTT.

This clone was observed once. This chain connects TRBV29-1 to TRBJ1-4; perhaps TRBD1 as D (5 bases). This CDR3 has 12 residues. Trimming shortened V by 4 bases and J by 3 bases, and 6 bases separated the two germline ends. Germline V gives CDR1 SQVTM, CDR2 ANQGSEA. CDR3 nucleotides: TGCAGCGTTGGGGGGGCTAATGAAAAACTGTTTTTT. Its translation: CSVGGANEKLFF.

The chain carries TRBV28 and TRBJ2-6; no reliable D call. The V and J ends lost 10 bases and 0 bases respectively, with 10 bases between them. Germline loops: CDR1 MDHEN, CDR2 SYDVKM. The CDR3 has 14 residues. The CDR3 DNA reads TGTGCCACCGGAAGCAACTCTGGGGCCAACGTCCTGACTTTC. Protein product: CATGSNSGANVLTF.

The chain is built from TRBV7-2 and TRBJ2-4; tentative D call: TRBD2 (7 bases). V lost 1 base and J lost 0, with 16 bases in between. Germline CDR1 reads SGHTA; CDR2 reads FQGNSA. The CDR3 totals 18 residues. The DNA for the CDR3 is TGTGCCAGCAGCTTAGGGGGGGGCGGCAGACTAGCCAAAAACATTCAGTACTTC. The encoded protein is CASSLGGGGRLAKNIQYF. The variable domain in full, with the rest retrieved from reference TRBV7-2 and TRBJ2-4, is GAGVSQSPSNKVTEKGKDVELRCDPISGHTALYWYRQSLGQGLEFLIYFQGNSAPDKSGLPSDRFSAERTGGSVSTLTIQRTQQEDSAVYLCASSLGGGGRLAKNIQYFGAGTRLSVL.